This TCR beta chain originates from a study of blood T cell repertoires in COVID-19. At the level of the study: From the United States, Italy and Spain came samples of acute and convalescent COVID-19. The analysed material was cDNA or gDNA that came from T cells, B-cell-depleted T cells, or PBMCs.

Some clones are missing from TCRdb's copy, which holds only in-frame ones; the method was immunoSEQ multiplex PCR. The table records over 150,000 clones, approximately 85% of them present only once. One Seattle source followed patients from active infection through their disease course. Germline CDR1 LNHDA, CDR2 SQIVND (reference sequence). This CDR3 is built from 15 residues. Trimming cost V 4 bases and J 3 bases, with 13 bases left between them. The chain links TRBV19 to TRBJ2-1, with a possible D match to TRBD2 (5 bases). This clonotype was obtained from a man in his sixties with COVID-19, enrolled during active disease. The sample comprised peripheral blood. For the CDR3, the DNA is TGTGCCAGTAGTAATCCAGCGGCATACTACAATGAGCAGTTCTTC. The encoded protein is CASSNPAAYYNEQFF.